The 21 T cell receptor beta chains below come from one sample, sequenced in a study of blood T cell repertoires in COVID-19. The method was immunoSEQ multiplex PCR; TCRdb's version includes in-frame clones alone and lacks a portion of them. The profile shows around 200,000 clones, approximately 90% of them singletons. The material sequenced was peripheral blood. The receptors shown here come from a man aged 18 to 30 with active or convalescent COVID-19.

The gene calls are TRBV27 and TRBJ1-1; 9 bases match TRBD1. CDR1 and CDR2 (germline): MNHEY, SMNVEV (reference sequence). V gave up 5 bases and J gave up 1 base; unmatched junction bases: 5. This CDR3 region has 15 residues. The CDR3 DNA reads TGTGCCAGCAGTGCCGGACAGGGGACGAACACTGAAGCTTTCTTT. Translating gives CASSAGQGTNTEAFF.

This clone was counted once. This chain uses TRBV27 with TRBJ1-5, with D hard to call. This CDR3 comprises 18 residues. Per germline, CDR1 MNHEY and CDR2 SMNVEV (reference sequence). V gave up 6 bases and J gave up 2 bases, with 23 bases separating them. CDR3 residues: CASSEPSSGSGGNQPQHF. The CDR3 DNA sequence: TGTGCCAGCAGCGAACCCTCCTCCGGAAGCGGTGGCAATCAGCCCCAGCATTTT.

J is TRBJ1-1 and V is TRBV29-1; perhaps TRBD1 as D (6 bases). Germline V gives CDR1 SQVTM, CDR2 ANQGSEA. V lost 5 bases to trimming and J lost 4 bases, with 11 bases between them. The length of the CDR3 is 12 residues. CDR3 amino acids: CSVCEGVTEAFF. The CDR3 DNA reads TGCAGCGTTTGTGAGGGGGTCACTGAAGCTTTCTTT.

This clone was detected once. This CDR3 reads CASNKQGASSYNEQFF. CDR3 sequence (DNA): TGTGCCAGTAACAAACAGGGGGCCAGCTCCTACAATGAGCAGTTCTTC. The rearrangement links TRBV19 to TRBJ2-1; TRBD1 aligns across 9 bases. From germline, CDR1 is LNHDA and CDR2 SQIVND (reference sequence). This CDR3 is built from 16 residues. Losses at the gene ends were 7 bases for V and 0 bases for J; bases not matched to a gene: 7.

V is TRBV27 and J is TRBJ2-3; 8 bases fit TRBD1. The CDR3 runs to 16 residues. With V trimmed by 5 bases and J by 2 bases, 9 bases remained unmatched. Germline V gives CDR1 MNHEY, CDR2 SMNVEV (reference sequence). CDR3 in DNA: TGTGCCAGCAGTACCCTTTGGGACAGGTTCACAGATACGCAGTATTTT. This translates into CASSTLWDRFTDTQYF.

Written as DNA, the CDR3 is TGTGCCAGCAGCTCCTTGGGGCAGTTGAACACTGAAGCTTTCTTT. Its protein is CASSSLGQLNTEAFF. The chain has TRBV7-9 and TRBJ1-1; TRBD1 might be the D (5 bases). The CDR3 contains 15 residues. Germline CDR1 SEHNR, CDR2 FQNEAQ (reference sequence). V lost 4 bases, J lost 0 bases, and 12 bases lay in between. Together with reference TRBV7-9 and TRBJ1-1, the CDR3 gives the full variable domain: DTGVSQNPRHKITKRGQNVTFRCDPISEHNRLYWYRQTLGQGPEFLTYFQNEAQLEKSRLLSDRFSAERPKGSFSTLEIQRTEQGDSAMYLCASSSLGQLNTEAFFGQGTRLTVV.

The gene calls are TRBV11-3 and TRBJ2-1; 11 positions agree with TRBD2. Looked up from germline, CDR1 is SGHNT and CDR2 is YENEEA. Trimming took 5 bases from V and 11 from J; bases not matched to a gene: 14. This CDR3 is built from 16 residues. The CDR3 loop reads CASSPPTSGTAPQQFF. The CDR3 DNA reads as TGTGCCAGCAGCCCCCCGACTAGCGGGACCGCTCCACAGCAGTTCTTC.

This chain connects TRBV18 to TRBJ2-3; weak D call: TRBD2 (6 bases). Per the germline V gene, CDR1 is KGHSH and CDR2 is LQKENI. This CDR3 has 13 amino acids. V lost 0 bases to trimming and J lost 5 bases, with 6 bases between them. CDR3 bases: TGTGCCAGCTCACCACCCGGGGGAGATACGCAGTATTTT. Protein sequence: CASSPPGGDTQYF.

This chain's CDR3 is CASSRRTATGELFF. In DNA form, the CDR3 reads TGTGCCAGCAGCCGCCGGACAGCCACCGGGGAGCTGTTTTTT. The chain recombines TRBV28 with TRBJ2-2, with D perhaps TRBD1 (6 bases). From germline, CDR1 is MDHEN and CDR2 SYDVKM. The CDR3 loop spans 14 amino acids. The V end lost 6 bases, the J end lost 4 bases, and 12 bases lay between the germline ends.

This chain links TRBV10-3 with TRBJ1-3; 8 positions match TRBD1. This CDR3 contains 14 residues. V was pared by 5 bases and J by 11 bases, with 11 bases of the junction left unmatched. Germline CDR1 ENHRY, CDR2 SYGVKD. The DNA of the CDR3 is TGTGCCATCAGTAGGGCGGACAGGGAGGCCGCCATATATTTT. Translated: CAISRADREAAIYF.

The chain joins TRBV2 to TRBJ2-5; D is ambiguous. V was pared by 5 bases and J by 2 bases, with 15 bases between. Germline V CDR1 and CDR2: SNHLY, FYNNEI. The CDR3 extends over 15 amino acids. Here the CDR3 DNA reads TGTGCCAGCAGTCCAAGAGGCGGCAGTCAAGAGACCCAGTACTTC. Translation gives CASSPRGGSQETQYF.

This sequence joins TRBV9 and TRBJ1-3, with D maybe TRBD1 (6 bases). CDR1 and CDR2 from the germline V gene are SGDLS and YYNGEE. V gave up 1 base and J gave up 2 bases, with 13 bases separating them. There are 16 residues in the CDR3. The CDR3 nucleotides read TGTGCCAGCAGCGTACTTTCCTGGGGGCCTGGAAACACCATATATTTT. Its translation: CASSVLSWGPGNTIYF.

The genes are TRBV5-1 and TRBJ1-1; D perhaps matches TRBD1 (5 bases). Trimming cost V 1 base and J 4 bases, with 8 bases left between them. Looked up from germline, CDR1 is SGHRS and CDR2 is YFSETQ. The CDR3 totals 13 residues. The CDR3 DNA reads as TGCGCCAGCAGCTTGCAGGGAACCACTGAAGCTTTCTTT. The encoded protein is CASSLQGTTEAFF. Drawing the rest from reference TRBV5-1 and TRBJ1-1, the complete variable domain is KAGVTQTPRYLIKTRGQQVTLSCSPISGHRSVSWYQQTPGQGLQFLFEYFSETQRNKGNFPGRFSGRQFSNSRSEMNVSTLELGDSALYLCASSLQGTTEAFFGQGTRLTVV.

This chain uses TRBV6-5 with TRBJ2-3; D perhaps matches TRBD1 (6 bases). Germline CDR1 MNHEY, CDR2 SVGAGI. The CDR3 consists of 14 residues. V was pared by 6 bases and J by 0 bases, with 10 bases between. CDR3: CASRWGPSTDTQYF. As DNA, the CDR3 is TGTGCCAGCAGGTGGGGGCCTAGCACAGATACGCAGTATTTT.

The chain is built from TRBV9 and TRBJ2-1, with a possible D match to TRBD2 (6 bases). From germline, CDR1 is SGDLS and CDR2 YYNGEE. The length of the CDR3 is 13 residues. Trimming removed 0 bases at V and 10 bases at J, with 11 bases between. CDR3 DNA sequence: TGTGCCAGCAGCGTAGGCGGGGTCGCAGAGCAGTTCTTC. This sequence encodes CASSVGGVAEQFF.

For the CDR3, the DNA is TGTGCCAGCACCGGGCATGTGACAGACGAAGCTTTCTTT. Protein sequence: CASTGHVTDEAFF. The rearrangement uses TRBV6-5 and TRBJ1-1; possible D gene TRBD1, 5 bases. V was trimmed by 7 bases and J by 8 bases, leaving 17 bases between them. The CDR3 totals 13 residues. Germline CDR1 MNHEY, CDR2 SVGAGI.

The V gene is TRBV6-4, the J gene TRBJ2-2; 8 bases fit TRBD1. The CDR3 is 13 amino acids. After removal of 6 bases from V and 8 bases from J, the junction contained 5 bases not matched to a gene. Germline V gene sequence: CDR1 MRHNA, CDR2 SNTAGT. In nucleotides, the CDR3 is TGTGCCAGCAGAGGACAGGGCCAAGGGGAGCTGTTTTTT. Its translation is CASRGQGQGELFF.

This chain connects TRBV5-6 to TRBJ2-7, with D possibly TRBD2 on 5 matching bases. Trimming took off 4 bases at V and 4 bases at J, with 27 bases between the two ends. Germline values: CDR1 SGHDT, CDR2 YYEEEE. The CDR3 sequence is 18 residues long. Here the CDR3 DNA reads TGTGCCAGCAGCCTTCTAAGTTTTGACACCCCAACGGGGTACGAGCAGTACGTC. Amino acid sequence: CASSLLSFDTPTGYEQYV.

This clone has only a few counts. This chain joins TRBV5-6 and TRBJ1-2; 7 bases agree with TRBD1. This CDR3 is built from 14 residues. Germline V gives CDR1 SGHDT, CDR2 YYEEEE. The V and J ends lost 5 bases and 6 bases, in that order; junction bases with no gene match: 10. The CDR3 DNA reads TGTGCCAGCAGGCGTGAGGGGGCGTACGATGGCTACACCTTC. This codes for CASRREGAYDGYTF.

CDR3 bases: TGCGCCAGCAGCCAAGAGGAGACAGCACTCGATGGCTACACCTTC. It specifies CASSQEETALDGYTF. The chain links TRBV4-1 to TRBJ1-2; D possibly corresponds to TRBD1 (5 bases). Trimming cost V 0 bases and J 6 bases, with 14 bases left between them. The CDR3 has 15 amino acids. Germline loops: CDR1 MGHRA, CDR2 YSYEKL.

J is TRBJ1-1 and V is TRBV10-2; maybe TRBD1 (6 bases). From germline, CDR1 is WSHSY and CDR2 SAAADI. Trimming removed 6 bases at V and 4 bases at J, with 9 bases between. The CDR3 contains 12 residues. In DNA, the CDR3 is TGCGCCAGCAGGGCACAGGGCACTGAAGCTTTCTTT. Translated: CASRAQGTEAFF.